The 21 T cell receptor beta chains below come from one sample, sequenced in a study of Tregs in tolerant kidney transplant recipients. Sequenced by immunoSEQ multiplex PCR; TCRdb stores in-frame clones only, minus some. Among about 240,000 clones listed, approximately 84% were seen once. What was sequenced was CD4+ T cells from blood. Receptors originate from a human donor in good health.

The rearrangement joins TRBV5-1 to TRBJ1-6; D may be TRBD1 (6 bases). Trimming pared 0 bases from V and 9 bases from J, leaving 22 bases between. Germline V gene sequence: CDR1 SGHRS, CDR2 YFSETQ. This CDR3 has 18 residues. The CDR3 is CASSLVPGARQSVSPLHF. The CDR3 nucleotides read TGCGCCAGCAGCTTGGTTCCAGGGGCCCGCCAATCGGTTTCACCCCTCCACTTT. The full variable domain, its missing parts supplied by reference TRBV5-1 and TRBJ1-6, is KAGVTQTPRYLIKTRGQQVTLSCSPISGHRSVSWYQQTPGQGLQFLFEYFSETQRNKGNFPGRFSGRQFSNSRSEMNVSTLELGDSALYLCASSLVPGARQSVSPLHFGNGTRLTVT.

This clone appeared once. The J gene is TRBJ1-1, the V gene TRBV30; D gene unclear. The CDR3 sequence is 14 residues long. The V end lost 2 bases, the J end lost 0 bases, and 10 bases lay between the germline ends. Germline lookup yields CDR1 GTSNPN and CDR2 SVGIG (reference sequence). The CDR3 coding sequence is TGTGCCTGGAGTTCCCGGCAGGTGAACACTGAAGCTTTCTTT. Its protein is CAWSSRQVNTEAFF.

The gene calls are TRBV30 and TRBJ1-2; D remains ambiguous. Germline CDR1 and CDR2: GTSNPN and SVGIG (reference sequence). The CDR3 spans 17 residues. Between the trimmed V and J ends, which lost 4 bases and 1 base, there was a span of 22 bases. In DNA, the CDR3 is TGTGCCTGGAACAAAAAATGGGCAGCCCTTTTTAACTATGGCTACACCTTC. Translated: CAWNKKWAALFNYGYTF.

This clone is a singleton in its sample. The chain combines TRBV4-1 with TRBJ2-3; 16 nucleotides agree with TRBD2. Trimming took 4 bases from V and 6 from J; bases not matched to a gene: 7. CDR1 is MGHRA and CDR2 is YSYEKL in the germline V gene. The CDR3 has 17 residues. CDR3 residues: CASSLYGTSGRVDTQYF. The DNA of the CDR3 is TGCGCCAGCAGCCTTTACGGGACTAGCGGGAGGGTGGATACGCAGTATTTT.

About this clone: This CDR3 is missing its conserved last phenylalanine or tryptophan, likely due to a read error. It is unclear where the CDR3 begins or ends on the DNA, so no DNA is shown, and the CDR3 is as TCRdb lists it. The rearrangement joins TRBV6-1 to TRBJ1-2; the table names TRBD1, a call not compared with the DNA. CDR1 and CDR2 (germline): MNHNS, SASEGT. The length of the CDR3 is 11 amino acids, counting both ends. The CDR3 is CASSEGQGIVV.

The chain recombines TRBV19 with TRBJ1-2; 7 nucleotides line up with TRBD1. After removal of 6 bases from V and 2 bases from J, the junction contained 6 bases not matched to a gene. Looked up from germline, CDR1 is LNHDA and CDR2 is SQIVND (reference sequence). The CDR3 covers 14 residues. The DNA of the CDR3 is TGTGCCAGTAGCCCAGGGACAGCCAACTATGGCTACACCTTC. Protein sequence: CASSPGTANYGYTF.

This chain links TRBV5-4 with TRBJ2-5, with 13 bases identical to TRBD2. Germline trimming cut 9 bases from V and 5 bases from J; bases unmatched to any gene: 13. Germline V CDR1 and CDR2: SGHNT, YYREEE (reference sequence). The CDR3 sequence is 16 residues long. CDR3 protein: CAIKPRTSGSKETQYF. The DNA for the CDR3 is TGTGCCATCAAACCGAGGACTAGCGGGAGTAAGGAGACCCAGTACTTC.

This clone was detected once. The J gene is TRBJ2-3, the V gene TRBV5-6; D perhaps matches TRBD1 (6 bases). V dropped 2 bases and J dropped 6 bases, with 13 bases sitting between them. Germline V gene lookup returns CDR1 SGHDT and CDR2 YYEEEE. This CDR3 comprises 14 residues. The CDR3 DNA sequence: TGTGCCAGCAGCTTTGGGGGCCGCGCCGATACGCAGTATTTT. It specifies CASSFGGRADTQYF.

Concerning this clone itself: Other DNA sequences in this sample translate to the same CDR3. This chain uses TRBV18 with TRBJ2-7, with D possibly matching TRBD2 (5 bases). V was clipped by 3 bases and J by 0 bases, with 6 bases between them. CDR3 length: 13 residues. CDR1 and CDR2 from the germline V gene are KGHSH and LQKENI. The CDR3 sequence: CASSPGLSYEQYF. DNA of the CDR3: TGTGCCAGCTCACCCGGACTCTCCTACGAGCAGTACTTC.

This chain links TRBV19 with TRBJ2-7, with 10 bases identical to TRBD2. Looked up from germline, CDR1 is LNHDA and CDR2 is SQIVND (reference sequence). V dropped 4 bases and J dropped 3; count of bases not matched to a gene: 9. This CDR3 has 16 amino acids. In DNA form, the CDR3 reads TGTGCCAGTAGTAGAGCCGGGACTAGCGTTCGCTACGAGCAGTACTTC. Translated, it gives CASSRAGTSVRYEQYF.

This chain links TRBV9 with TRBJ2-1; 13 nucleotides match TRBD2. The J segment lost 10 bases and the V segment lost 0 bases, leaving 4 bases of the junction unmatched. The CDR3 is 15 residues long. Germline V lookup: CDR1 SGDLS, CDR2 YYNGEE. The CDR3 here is CASSVATGLAGEQFF. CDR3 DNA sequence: TGTGCCAGCAGCGTAGCTACGGGACTAGCGGGAGAGCAGTTCTTC.

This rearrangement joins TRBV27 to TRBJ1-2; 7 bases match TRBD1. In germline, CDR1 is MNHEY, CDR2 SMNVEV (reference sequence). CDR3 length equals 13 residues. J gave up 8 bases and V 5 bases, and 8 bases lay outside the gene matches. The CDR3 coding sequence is TGTGCCAGCAGTCCCCGGGACAGCCGGGGCTACACCTTC. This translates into CASSPRDSRGYTF.

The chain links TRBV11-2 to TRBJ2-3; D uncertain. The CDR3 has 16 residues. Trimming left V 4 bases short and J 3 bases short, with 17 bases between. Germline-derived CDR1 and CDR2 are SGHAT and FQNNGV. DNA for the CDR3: TGTGCCAGCAGCTCCGACTGGCCCCGACGAACAGATACGCAGTATTTT. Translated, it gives CASSSDWPRRTDTQYF.

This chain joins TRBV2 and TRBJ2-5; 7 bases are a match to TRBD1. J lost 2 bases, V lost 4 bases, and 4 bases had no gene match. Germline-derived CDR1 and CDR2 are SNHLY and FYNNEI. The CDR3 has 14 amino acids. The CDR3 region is CASSVTGVQETQYF. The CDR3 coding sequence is TGTGCCAGCAGTGTAACAGGGGTACAAGAGACCCAGTACTTC.

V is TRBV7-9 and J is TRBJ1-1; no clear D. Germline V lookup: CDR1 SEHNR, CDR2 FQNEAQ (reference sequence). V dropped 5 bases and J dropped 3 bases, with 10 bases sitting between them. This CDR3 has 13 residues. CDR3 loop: CASSQRRDTEAFF. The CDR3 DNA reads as TGTGCCAGCAGCCAGAGGCGGGACACTGAAGCTTTCTTT.

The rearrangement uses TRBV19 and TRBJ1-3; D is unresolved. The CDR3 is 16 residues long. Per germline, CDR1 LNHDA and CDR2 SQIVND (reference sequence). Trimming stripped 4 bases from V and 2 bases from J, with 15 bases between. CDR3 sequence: CASSTQLTETGNTIYF. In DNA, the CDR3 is TGTGCCAGTAGTACCCAACTTACAGAGACTGGAAACACCATATATTTT.

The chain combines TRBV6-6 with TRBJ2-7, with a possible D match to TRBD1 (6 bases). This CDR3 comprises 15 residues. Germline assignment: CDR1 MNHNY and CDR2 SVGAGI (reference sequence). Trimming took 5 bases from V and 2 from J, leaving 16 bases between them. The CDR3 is CASSDDRRTTYEQYF. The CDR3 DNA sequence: TGTGCCAGCAGTGACGACAGGCGAACTACCTACGAGCAGTACTTC.

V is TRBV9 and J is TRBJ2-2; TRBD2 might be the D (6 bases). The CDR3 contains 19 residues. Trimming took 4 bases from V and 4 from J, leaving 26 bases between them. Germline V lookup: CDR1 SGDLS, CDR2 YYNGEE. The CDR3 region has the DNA TGTGCCAGCAGCCTAGAGACATCGGGAGACCGTCTTTCCACCGGGGAGCTGTTTTTT. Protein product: CASSLETSGDRLSTGELFF.

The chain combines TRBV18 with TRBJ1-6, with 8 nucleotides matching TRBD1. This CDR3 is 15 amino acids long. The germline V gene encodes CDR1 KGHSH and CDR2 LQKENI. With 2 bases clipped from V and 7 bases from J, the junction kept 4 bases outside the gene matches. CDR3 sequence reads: CASSPWTGTNSPLHF. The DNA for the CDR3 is TGTGCCAGCTCACCATGGACAGGGACCAATTCACCCCTCCACTTT.

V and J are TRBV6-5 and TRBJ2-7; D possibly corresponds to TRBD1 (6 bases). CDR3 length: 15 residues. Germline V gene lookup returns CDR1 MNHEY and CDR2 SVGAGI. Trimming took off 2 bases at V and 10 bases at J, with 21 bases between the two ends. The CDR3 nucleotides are TGTGCCAGCAGTTACGCCCCTGCGCAGGGGAGCCTACAGTACTTC. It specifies CASSYAPAQGSLQYF.

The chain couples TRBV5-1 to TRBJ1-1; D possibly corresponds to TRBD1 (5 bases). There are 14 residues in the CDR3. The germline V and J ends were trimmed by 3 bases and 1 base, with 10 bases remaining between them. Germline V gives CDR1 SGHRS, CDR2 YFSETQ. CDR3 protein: CASSWMGENTEAFF. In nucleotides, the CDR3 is TGCGCCAGCAGCTGGATGGGGGAGAACACTGAAGCTTTCTTT. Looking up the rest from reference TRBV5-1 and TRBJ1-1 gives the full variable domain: KAGVTQTPRYLIKTRGQQVTLSCSPISGHRSVSWYQQTPGQGLQFLFEYFSETQRNKGNFPGRFSGRQFSNSRSEMNVSTLELGDSALYLCASSWMGENTEAFFGQGTRLTVV.